This T cell receptor (beta chain) appears in the sequencing data of a study of T-cell memory formation after mild COVID-19 (dated by TCRdb to about 2021). For context, the study as a whole: TCR sequence clusters from the two donors were largely donor specific. T-cell clones expanding and contracting after mild COVID-19 in a couple of donors were tracked by longitudinal TCRalpha and TCRbeta repertoire sequencing. Two young, previously healthy adult volunteers made up the cohort, one male and one female. Study-wide conclusions, independent of this receptor: The detection of some responding clones in pre-infection memory suggests that pre-existing cross-reactive memory T cells joined the SARS-CoV-2 response. Contracting CD4+ clones turned up mainly in the CM and EM memory subsets, whereas EMRA was where CD8+ clones were enriched. Balanced CD4/CD8 phenotypes were observed for clones contracting from day 15 to 85, whereas a bias towards CD4+ was observed for a second wave of clones expanding from day 15 to 37. Whether the second-wave clones peaking on day 37 were SARS-CoV-2 specific was not confirmed. Only a couple of mild cases were covered by the study, and larger cohorts that include severe cases with pre-infection samples were considered necessary.

According to the germline V gene, CDR1 reads SGHRS and CDR2 reads YFSETQ. V drops 0 bases and J drops 2 bases, leaving 8 bases in between. From cysteine to phenylalanine, the CDR3 is 14 amino acids long. Just CDR3 DNA is preserved here, 42 bases in frame from base 1. Ficoll-Paque density gradient centrifugation was the method used to isolate PBMCs. In this sample, this clonotype turned up a few times. Its antigen remains unidentified. Per-nucleotide qualities are absent, and no much larger clonotype sits a single base away. TCRdb records Illumina NovaSeq 6000 as the sequencer. cDNA libraries for TCRalpha and TCRbeta were prepared by 5'RACE using constant-segment primers, with sample barcodes and unique molecular identifiers added. RNA was extracted from every sample with Trizol reagent. Library amplification was performed in two PCR steps, and a second sample barcode and Illumina TruSeq adapters were introduced in the second step. Sequencing of the libraries was done on an Illumina NovaSeq, producing 2 x 150 bp paired-end reads. Regarding the original processing steps: Demultiplexing of reads and collapsing into UMI-guided consensus sequences were performed with migec v1.2.7. Using mixcr v2.1.11, the UMI consensuses were aligned to TRA and TRB V and J templates and assembled into clonotypes. Expanded or contracted clonotypes were those called significant by both edgeR and NoisET, with noise models trained on biological replicates. For edgeR calls, the cutoffs were a false discovery rate-adjusted p below 0.01 and a log2 fold-change threshold of 1. As an exploratory analysis of dynamics, max-normalized trajectories of the 1000 most abundant clonotypes were examined with PCA combined with hierarchical clustering. Separately sequenced CD4+ and CD8+ repertoires were used to assign the CD4 or CD8 phenotype of responding clones. TCRdb reanalyzed the raw reads on its own, using fastp at Q25 for trimming and MiXCR for clone calling, and kept in-frame beta chains. Identical CDR3 proteins give one entry, which carries the most common genes and DNA. TCRdb's processing, not the study's, gives the V and J calls here. The sample data list approximately 210,000 distinct CDR3 sequences, and 18% of these were observed just once. Of the sample, about 2.4% falls within the top ten clones.

The rearrangement combines TRBV5-1 with TRBJ2-5, with the identity of the D gene unclear. The sequence came from an adult woman who had mild COVID-19 (a few samples of this study predate the infection). The sample titles of this study are shuffled in the database, so cell type and time point are left out; the donor was told from shared clones. What was sequenced was PBMCs or a T cell subset sorted from them (not recorded which). This receptor carries the CDR3 CASSLGLIQETQYF. The nucleotides are TGCGCCAGCAGCTTGGGCCTTATACAAGAGACCCAGTACTTC.